A selection of T cell receptor beta chains follows, all from one sample in a study of shared clonotypes between healthy human individuals. Assay: immunoSEQ multiplex PCR; the TCRdb copy retains only in-frame clones and omits some. The table has 850,000 to 1,200,000 clones, approximately 68% seen once. Sequencing used memory CD4+ T cells sorted from blood. The receptors were gathered from a man between 18 and 29 years old in good health. The CDR3 runs from the conserved cysteine through the conserved F or W. The D gene is left open where the match is weak. The size field is filled for only some rows; it gives once, few, many or a size class.

few - TRBJ2-2 TRBV7-6 TGTGCCAGCAGCTTAGTGGGCGGGGGACAGACTTCGGCCGGGGAGCTGTTTTTT CASSLVGGGQTSAGELFF
- TRBD1 TRBJ1-1 TRBV7-9 TGTGCCAGCCGACACCTACAGGGGGGCGGTACTGAAGCTTTCTTT CASRHLQGGGTEAFF
- TRBD1 TRBJ2-2 TRBV18 TGTGCCAGCTCTCCGGGACAGGGGGACACCGGGGAGCTGTTTTTT CASSPGQGDTGELFF
- - TRBJ2-7 TRBV2 TGTGCCAGCAGACCCGCAGGGGCCTACGAGCAGTACTTC CASRPAGAYEQYF
- - TRBJ1-6 TRBV27 TGTGCCAGCAGGGCTGGACAGTTCTATAATTCACCCCTCCACTTT CASRAGQFYNSPLHF
- - TRBJ1-2 TRBV4-3 TGCGCCAGCAGCCAAGAGTACGTAGGGGCGTCCGTATATGGCTACACCTTC CASSQEYVGASVYGYTF
- - TRBJ1-5 TRBV2 TGTGCCAGCAGGGACAGTAACCCCCTTCAGCCCCAGCATTTT CASRDSNPLQPQHF
- - TRBJ2-5 TRBV7-2 TGTGCCAGCAGCTTATGGGGGCAAGAGACCCAGTACTTC CASSLWGQETQYF
- TRBD1 TRBJ2-3 TRBV20-1 TGCAGTGCTAGCCACAGGGGGCCCTTTATTTTT CSASHRGPFIF
- TRBD2 TRBJ2-7 TRBV4-1 TGCGCCAGCAGCCAAGCCCCCGGCGGGAGAACAATTTCTTACGAGCAGTACTTC CASSQAPGGRTISYEQYF
- - TRBJ1-1 TRBV9 TGTGCCAGCAGCCCCGGCGGATTTGACACTGAAGCTTTCTTT CASSPGGFDTEAFF
many - TRBJ1-1 TRBV11-2 TGTGCCAGCAGCTTAGACCTGAACACTGAAGCTTTCTTT CASSLDLNTEAFF
- - TRBJ1-1 TRBV7-3 TGTGCCCCCACTGAAGCTTTCTTT CAPTEAFF
- - TRBJ1-2 TRBV28 TGTGCCAGCAGTTTTAAAGTCCTGGGCTTCTATGGCTACACCTTC CASSFKVLGFYGYTF
- - TRBJ2-7 TRBV6-1 TGTGCCAGCAGTGACCAGGAGCTAAAGGGCGAGCAGTACTTC CASSDQELKGEQYF
- TRBD2 TRBJ2-7 TRBV7-2 TGTGCCAGCAGCTTAGGAGGGGACTATCACTACGAGCAGTACTTC CASSLGGDYHYEQYF
- TRBD2 TRBJ2-3 TRBV5-4 TGTGCCAGCACCCCGCTAGCGGGCACAGATACGCAGTATTTT CASTPLAGTDTQYF
- - TRBJ2-3 TRBV4-1 TGCGCCAGCAGCCAAGATCATCCCCCTTCTAATACGCAGTATTTT CASSQDHPPSNTQYF
- - TRBJ2-4 TRBV7-2 TGTGCCAGCAGCTTAGGTTCAGGATTGAACATTCAGTACTTC CASSLGSGLNIQYF
- TRBD2 TRBJ2-7 TRBV28 TGTGCCAGCACCTACCGGGGGGGGCAGTACTTC CASTYRGGQYF